The clone carrying this T cell receptor beta chain has only a few counts. The target antigen is unknown. The sample belongs to a study of CD8+CD57+ T cells in acquired aplastic anemia. Overall study: The average for DNA from sorted CD4+ and CD8+ cells was roughly 3 ug.

The use of genomic DNA as template underpinned the TCR beta VDJ and CDR3 profiling. TCRdb re-called the reads through MiXCR, storing one row per CDR3 protein. Among about 180,000 distinct CDR3 sequences listed, about half were seen once. Germline assignment: CDR1 MNHNS and CDR2 SASEGT. The CDR3 extends over 15 amino acids. V lost 3 bases and J 0 bases, leaving 12 bases between the germline ends. Overall study findings and caveats: A significant difference in CD8+ Simpson's diversity between patients and controls was not found. There were about 27 CD8+ CDR3 sequences that occurred in both patients and controls.

The source material was sorted CD4+, CD8+, or CD8+CD57+ T cells (not recorded which) from PBMCs. The chain joins TRBV6-1 to TRBJ2-7, with D possibly TRBD2 on 5 matching bases. This TCR was recovered from a human donor in good health. CDR3 sequence (DNA): TGTGCCAGCAGTGACCAACGGAGCGGCTCCTACGAGCAGTACTTC. Protein sequence: CASSDQRSGSYEQYF.